The 30 T cell receptor beta chains below were found in one sample sequenced in a study of identical twins (dated by TCRdb to the mid-2010s). The library was prepared using 5' RACE. Sequencing used an Illumina HiSeq 2000. TCRdb cleaned the public reads at Q25 with fastp, built clones with MiXCR and kept in-frame beta chains. Entries are consolidated by CDR3 protein sequence, retaining the most common genes and DNA. Recorded for this sample are 1.5 million to 2 million distinct CDR3 sequences; 32% of them occurred a single time. More than 0.25% of the sample is in the top ten clones. Material for sequencing was cord blood. The receptors come from a newborn girl in good health.

This clonotype was recorded only once. The chain links TRBV28 to TRBJ1-6, with D maybe TRBD1 (5 bases). Trimming left V 4 bases short and J 9 bases short, with 22 bases between. CDR1 is MDHEN and CDR2 is SYDVKM in the germline V gene. CDR3 length: 17 amino acids. DNA for the CDR3: TGTGCCAGCAGTTCAACCCACCCTGACAGAAACGGTTCACCCCTCCACTTT. This codes for CASSSTHPDRNGSPLHF.

Only a few counts were recorded for this clonotype. The V call is TRBV10-1, the J call TRBJ2-3; 10 positions match TRBD2. J gave up 4 bases and V 4 bases, and 5 bases lay outside the gene matches. The CDR3 is made up of 15 amino acids. The V gene's germline CDR1 is WNHNN and CDR2 SYGVQD (reference sequence). CDR3: CASSGSGGLSDTQYF. The CDR3 DNA is TGCGCCAGCAGTGGTAGCGGGGGGCTCTCAGATACGCAGTATTTT.

V usage is TRBV6-2 or TRBV6-3 and J usage is TRBJ1-2, with D perhaps matching TRBD1 (6 bases). V lost 5 bases and J lost 8, with 9 bases in between. The V gene's germline CDR1 is MNHEY and CDR2 SVGEGT. The CDR3 is 11 amino acids. For the CDR3, the DNA is TGTGCCAGCAGTACAGGGCGGGGCTACACCTTC. Translating it yields CASSTGRGYTF.

In its sample, this clonotype was seen a few times. J is TRBJ2-7 and V is TRBV10-1; D tentatively fits TRBD1 or TRBD2 (6 bases each). Germline loops: CDR1 WNHNN, CDR2 SYGVQD (reference sequence). The CDR3 loop spans 15 amino acids. The V end lost 6 bases, the J end lost 0 bases, and 15 bases lay between the germline ends. The CDR3 DNA is TGCGCCAGCAGAGTGGTGGGGGGCCTCTCCTACGAGCAGTACTTC. Protein: CASRVVGGLSYEQYF.

This clonotype occurred a few times. The chain recombines TRBV4-2 with TRBJ2-3; 11 positions agree with TRBD2. Per germline, CDR1 LGHNA and CDR2 YNFKEQ. The J segment lost 3 bases and the V segment lost 0 bases, leaving 8 bases of the junction unmatched. This CDR3 region has 18 residues. As DNA, the CDR3 is TGTGCCAGCAGCCAAGATCCTAGACTAGCGGGAACGACAGATACGCAGTATTTT. This gives the protein CASSQDPRLAGTTDTQYF.

The chain carries TRBV7-8 and TRBJ2-1; D possibly corresponds to TRBD2 (7 bases). Germline assignment: CDR1 SGHVS and CDR2 FQNEAQ. This CDR3 is 16 amino acids long. V was trimmed by 2 bases and J by 3 bases, leaving 14 bases between them. As DNA, the CDR3 is TGTGCCAGCAGCTTATCTGGCGGGGGCCTCTACAATGAGCAGTTCTTC. Translating gives CASSLSGGGLYNEQFF.

The gene calls are TRBV15 and TRBJ2-3; no firm D call. V was trimmed by 0 bases and J by 5 bases, leaving 9 bases between them. The CDR3 spans 14 residues. Germline-derived CDR1 and CDR2 are LNHNV and YYDKDF (reference sequence). The CDR3 coding sequence is TGTGCCACCAGCAGAGATCGAGGCAGAGATACGCAGTATTTT. Translation gives CATSRDRGRDTQYF. The complete variable domain, with remaining parts taken from reference TRBV15 and TRBJ2-3, reads DAMVIQNPRYQVTQFGKPVTLSCSQTLNHNVMYWYQQKSSQAPKLLFHYYDKDFNNEADTPDNFQSRRPNTSFCFLDIRSPGLGDTAMYLCATSRDRGRDTQYFGPGTRLTVL.

The chain couples TRBV29-1 to TRBJ1-5; D might be TRBD1 (6 bases). Deletions cut 7 bases from V and 2 bases from J, with 18 bases between. CDR1 and CDR2 (germline): SQVTM, ANQGSEA. The CDR3 totals 15 residues. DNA for the CDR3: TGCAGCGCCCCCCCGGACAGCGTGGGCAATCAGCCCCAGCATTTT. Its protein product is CSAPPDSVGNQPQHF.

The chain couples TRBV20-1 to TRBJ1-6; TRBD1 matches 9 bases. CDR3 length: 15 residues. Per germline, CDR1 DFQATT and CDR2 SNEGSKA (reference sequence). V shed 3 bases, J shed 9 bases, and the junction held 9 bases outside the gene matches. CDR3: CSARLQGAWGSPLHF. In DNA, the CDR3 is TGCAGTGCTAGGTTACAGGGGGCTTGGGGTTCACCCCTCCACTTT.

Many counts were recorded for this clonotype. The V call is TRBV5-1, the J call TRBJ2-3, with a possible D match to TRBD1 (5 bases). V was clipped by 4 bases and J by 2 bases, with 17 bases between them. This CDR3 comprises 16 residues. CDR1 is SGHRS and CDR2 is YFSETQ in the germline V gene. CDR3 residues: CASSRTKGIITDTQYF. In nucleotides, the CDR3 is TGCGCCAGCAGCCGAACAAAGGGGATTATCACAGATACGCAGTATTTT.

This chain links TRBV5-4 with TRBJ1-1, with D perhaps matching TRBD1 (5 bases). V lost 6 bases to trimming and J lost 8 bases, with 14 bases between them. The CDR3 runs 12 residues. Germline CDR1 is SGHNT and CDR2 is YYREEE (reference sequence). CDR3 DNA: TGTGCCAGCACCGCCAGGGATCGGGAAGCTTTCTTT. Translated, it gives CASTARDREAFF.

Remarks on this clonotype: The junction and the germline gene differ at one end; a read error may be behind it. This chain connects TRBV6-2 or TRBV6-3 to TRBJ2-7; no clear D. Germline lookup yields CDR1 MNHEY and CDR2 SVGEGT. The length of the CDR3 is 12 residues. The CDR3, as DNA: TGTGCCGGCAGTTACTCGAGTGGTGAGCAGTACTTC. Amino acids: CAGSYSSGEQYF.

The chain recombines TRBV6-6 with TRBJ1-1; the match to TRBD1 covers 8 bases. The germline V gene has CDR1 MNHNY and CDR2 SVGAGI (reference sequence). This CDR3 has 15 residues. The trim removed 5 bases at V and 1 base at J, leaving 6 bases unmatched. The CDR3 here is CASSKTGTGNTEAFF. CDR3 in DNA: TGTGCCAGCAGTAAAACCGGGACAGGGAACACTGAAGCTTTCTTT.

This clonotype was detected a few times. V and J are TRBV6-6 and TRBJ2-7, with D tentatively TRBD1 (6 bases). V dropped 4 bases and J dropped 0 bases, with 19 bases sitting between them. CDR1 is MNHNY, CDR2 SVGAGI, per germline (reference sequence). The CDR3 contains 17 residues. DNA for the CDR3: TGTGCCAGCAGTTCCAAACCTTACAGGGTTTCCTCCTACGAGCAGTACTTC. Its protein product is CASSSKPYRVSSYEQYF.

This clonotype has at least ten counts. The V gene is TRBV20-1, the J gene TRBJ2-1; D may be TRBD2 (5 bases). V was clipped by 3 bases and J by 2 bases, with 8 bases between them. This CDR3 region has 13 residues. Germline CDR1 and CDR2: DFQATT and SNEGSKA (reference sequence). The CDR3 sequence: CSASSVPYNEQFF. The CDR3 region has the DNA TGCAGTGCTAGTAGCGTACCCTACAATGAGCAGTTCTTC.

The V and J genes are TRBV3-1 and TRBJ2-2, with TRBD1 matching 8 bases. CDR1 LGHDT and CDR2 YNNKEL come from the germline V gene (reference sequence). The CDR3 consists of 14 residues. V lost 1 base to trimming and J lost 6 bases; unmatched junction nucleotides: 1. CDR3 loop: CASSQGTGSGELFF. The CDR3 region has the DNA TGTGCCAGCAGCCAAGGGACAGGGTCCGGGGAGCTGTTTTTT.

This rearrangement joins TRBV27 to TRBJ2-1; 12 nucleotides agree with TRBD2. With 3 bases clipped from V and 0 bases from J, the junction kept 3 bases outside the gene matches. CDR1 MNHEY and CDR2 SMNVEV come from the germline V gene (reference sequence). The CDR3 is 17 residues long. The CDR3 nucleotides read TGTGCCAGCAGTTTCCTAGCGGGAGGGCCCTCCTACAATGAGCAGTTCTTC. Protein: CASSFLAGGPSYNEQFF.

The rearrangement uses TRBV12-3 or TRBV12-4 and TRBJ2-1; D is unresolved. This CDR3 has 15 amino acids. V was trimmed by 3 bases and J by 2 bases, leaving 11 bases between them. The CDR3 loop reads CASSFMASTYNEQFF. CDR3 nucleotides: TGTGCCAGCAGTTTCATGGCCAGTACCTACAATGAGCAGTTCTTC.

Concerning this clonotype itself: This may stem from a read error, because a much larger clone lies one nucleotide away. This chain joins TRBV12-3 or TRBV12-4 and TRBJ2-1; TRBD2 matches 8 bases. The J call may be faulty, since TRBJ2-7 better matches the DNA end. CDR3 length: 16 residues. The CDR3, as DNA: TGTGCCAGCAGTCCTCGATTTCTAGCGGGCTACAATGAGCAGTACTTC. Its protein product is CASSPRFLAGYNEQYF.

This clonotype was counted only a few times. This sequence joins TRBV12-3 or TRBV12-4 and TRBJ2-7; TRBD2 aligns across 12 bases. The CDR3 has 17 residues. The V segment lost 6 bases and the J segment 3 bases; nucleotides outside the gene matches: 12. The CDR3 here is CASSLLTSGSIGYEQYF. The CDR3 DNA reads TGTGCCAGCAGCCTACTGACTAGCGGGAGCATCGGCTACGAGCAGTACTTC.

The chain combines TRBV27 with TRBJ1-5, with D unresolved. Trimming cost V 6 bases and J 5 bases, with 2 bases left between them. Germline assignment: CDR1 MNHEY and CDR2 SMNVEV (reference sequence). CDR3 length: 10 residues. The chain's CDR3 is CASRDQPQHF. DNA for the CDR3: TGTGCCAGCAGGGATCAGCCCCAGCATTTT.

This clonotype was observed many times. The J gene is TRBJ2-5, the V gene TRBV7-6; D uncertain. The J call may be wrong; the DNA end is better matched by TRBJ2-7. Per the germline V gene, CDR1 is SGHVS and CDR2 is FNYEAQ. This CDR3 region has 14 residues. The CDR3 loop reads CASSLAPGEYEQYF. As DNA, the CDR3 is TGTGCCAGCAGCTTAGCCCCTGGAGAATACGAGCAGTACTTC.

V gene TRBV15 combines with J gene TRBJ2-1, with TRBD2 matching 10 bases. Looked up from germline, CDR1 is LNHNV and CDR2 is YYDKDF (reference sequence). The CDR3 has 15 residues. With V trimmed by 4 bases and J by 6 bases, 6 bases remained unmatched. The DNA of the CDR3 is TGTGCCACCAGCACAATAGCGGGGGGTCTCAATGAGCAGTTCTTC. Encoded protein: CATSTIAGGLNEQFF.

Regarding this clonotype: A read error may produce the germline difference seen at one junction end. CDR3 loop: CSASFYPGAHYDEQFF. CDR3 coding DNA: TGCAGTGCTAGTTTCTATCCGGGGGCACACTACGATGAGCAGTTCTTC. The chain recombines TRBV20-1 with TRBJ2-1, with D possibly called TRBD1 or TRBD2 (6 bases each). This CDR3 is 16 amino acids long. Per the germline V gene, CDR1 is DFQATT and CDR2 is SNEGSKA (reference sequence).

This clonotype was seen more than once but under ten times. This chain connects TRBV21-1 to TRBJ2-3; TRBD1 reflects the table's D call only, with no check against the DNA. TRBV21-1 is given as a pseudogene. The CDR3 contains 15 residues. CDR3 nucleotides: TGTGCCAGCAGCAAAAATCCGGGTGTCACAGATACGCAGTATTTT. It specifies CASSKNPGVTDTQYF.

This clonotype came up once. The chain joins TRBV28 to TRBJ2-1, with TRBD1 as a possible D gene (5 bases). The CDR3 loop spans 16 amino acids. The ends were cut back, 3 bases at V and 4 bases at J, with 16 bases in the middle. The germline V gene has CDR1 MDHEN and CDR2 SYDVKM. The CDR3 region is CASSFPGQRKYNEQFF. The CDR3 coding sequence is TGTGCCAGCAGTTTTCCCGGACAAAGAAAATACAATGAGCAGTTCTTC. Full variable domain (missing parts from reference TRBV28 and TRBJ2-1): DVKVTQSSRYLVKRTGEKVFLECVQDMDHENMFWYRQDPGLGLRLIYFSYDVKMKEKGDIPEGYSVSREKKERFSLILESASTNQTSMYLCASSFPGQRKYNEQFFGPGTRLTVL.

The rearrangement uses TRBV29-1 and TRBJ1-2; the D gene is possibly TRBD1 (6 bases). Trimming pared 4 bases from V and 4 bases from J, leaving 10 bases between. CDR3 length: 12 amino acids. Germline CDR1 and CDR2: SQVTM and ANQGSEA. DNA of the CDR3: TGCAGCGTTGCGGAGGGGGGCTATGGCTACACCTTC. This codes for CSVAEGGYGYTF.

This clonotype has more than one count but fewer than ten. The chain's CDR3 is CASSQEARVEYGYTF. CDR3 nucleotide sequence: TGTGCCAGCAGCCAAGAGGCCAGGGTAGAATATGGCTACACCTTC. The chain employs TRBV4-2 and TRBJ1-2, with D possibly matching TRBD1 (5 bases). The CDR3 is 15 amino acids. Trimming shortened V by 0 bases and J by 5 bases, and 13 bases separated the two germline ends. From germline, CDR1 is LGHNA and CDR2 YNFKEQ.

This chain links TRBV9 with TRBJ2-2; 13 bases are shared with TRBD2. Germline values: CDR1 SGDLS, CDR2 YYNGEE. The CDR3 has 16 amino acids. With V trimmed by 3 bases and J by 5 bases, 4 bases remained unmatched. The CDR3: CASSATSGGATGELFF. As DNA, the CDR3 is TGTGCCAGCAGCGCTACTAGCGGGGGGGCGACCGGGGAGCTGTTTTTT.

This clonotype was observed many times. The chain is built from TRBV4-1 and TRBJ1-5; D is perhaps TRBD1 (5 bases). From germline, CDR1 is MGHRA and CDR2 YSYEKL. Trimming removed 1 base from V and 5 bases from J, with 12 bases in between. The CDR3 runs 15 residues. CDR3: CASSQVVTAHQPQHF. CDR3 coding DNA: TGCGCCAGCAGCCAAGTTGTGACAGCCCATCAGCCCCAGCATTTT.